These 8 T cell receptor beta chains were sequenced from one sample in a study of blood T cell repertoires in COVID-19. The method was immunoSEQ multiplex PCR; TCRdb's version includes in-frame clones alone and lacks a portion of them. Among 45,000 to 55,000 clones listed, 84% were seen once. Sequenced: peripheral blood. These TCRs come from a middle-aged man with acute or convalescent COVID-19.

A single count supports this clone. The chain employs TRBV7-9 and TRBJ2-7; the D gene is possibly TRBD1 (6 bases). This CDR3 is built from 16 residues. The germline V and J ends were trimmed by 5 bases and 2 bases, with 19 bases remaining between them. Germline CDR1 and CDR2: SEHNR and FQNEAQ (reference sequence). CDR3 sequence: CASSTSTGLDTYEQYF. The CDR3 coding sequence is TGTGCCAGCAGCACCTCAACAGGGCTTGATACCTACGAGCAGTACTTC.

This chain links TRBV27 with TRBJ2-2; 9 bases are shared with TRBD2. Germline loops: CDR1 MNHEY, CDR2 SMNVEV (reference sequence). V lost 2 bases, J lost 6 bases, and 10 bases stayed unmatched. The CDR3 is 17 residues long. The CDR3 spells CASSLMGTSHGPGELFF. In DNA, the CDR3 is TGTGCCAGCAGTTTAATGGGGACTAGCCACGGGCCCGGGGAGCTGTTTTTT.

The V call is TRBV11-2, the J call TRBJ2-2; 9 bases line up with TRBD2. CDR1 and CDR2 from the germline V gene are SGHAT and FQNNGV. The CDR3 contains 17 residues. The junction had 13 bases not matched to a gene; V was cut back by 5 bases and J by 6 bases. CDR3 sequence: CASSPQLVSGRSGELFF. The CDR3 nucleotides are TGTGCCAGCAGCCCCCAACTGGTTAGCGGGAGATCCGGGGAGCTGTTTTTT.

The CDR3 DNA reads TGTGCCAGCAGTAACAGAGGACGGGGCTATGGCTACACCTTC. Amino acid sequence: CASSNRGRGYGYTF. The J gene is TRBJ1-2, the V gene TRBV28; D is ambiguous. Germline values: CDR1 MDHEN, CDR2 SYDVKM. The length of the CDR3 is 14 residues. V was clipped by 5 bases and J by 4 bases, with 14 bases between them.

The chain links TRBV7-2 to TRBJ2-7; TRBD2 matches 11 bases. This CDR3 comprises 14 residues. V trimming: 6 bases; J trimming: 3 bases; junction bases outside the gene matches: 4. Germline CDR1 reads SGHTA; CDR2 reads FQGNSA. As DNA, the CDR3 is TGTGCCAGCAGATTCCTAGCGGGGGGCTACGAGCAGTACTTC. Its protein product is CASRFLAGGYEQYF.

V usage is TRBV5-1 and J usage is TRBJ1-2; TRBD1 is a possible D gene (6 bases). The CDR3 consists of 13 residues. Germline V gene data show CDR1 as SGHRS and CDR2 as YFSETQ. Deletions cut 4 bases from V and 4 bases from J, with 11 bases between. In DNA form, the CDR3 reads TGCGCCAGCAGCCAGGACAGTACCTATGGCTACACCTTC. Translation: CASSQDSTYGYTF. Full variable domain (missing parts from reference TRBV5-1 and TRBJ1-2): KAGVTQTPRYLIKTRGQQVTLSCSPISGHRSVSWYQQTPGQGLQFLFEYFSETQRNKGNFPGRFSGRQFSNSRSEMNVSTLELGDSALYLCASSQDSTYGYTFGSGTRLTVV.

This chain joins TRBV4-2 and TRBJ2-2, with 11 bases aligning to TRBD2. The germline CDR1 and CDR2 sequences are LGHNA and YNFKEQ. The CDR3 length is 20 residues. The trim removed 0 bases at V and 7 bases at J, leaving 16 bases unmatched. The CDR3 reads CASSQDQTSGGLWLGGELFF. The CDR3 DNA sequence: TGTGCCAGCAGCCAAGATCAAACTAGCGGGGGCTTGTGGCTAGGCGGGGAGCTGTTTTTT.

The chain combines TRBV6-2 or TRBV6-3 with TRBJ2-7, with D possibly TRBD1 on 5 matching bases. This CDR3 comprises 13 residues. CDR1 is MNHEY and CDR2 is SVGEGT in the germline V gene. Between the trimmed V and J ends, which lost 4 bases and 12 bases, there was a span of 19 bases. CDR3 nucleotides: TGTGCCAGCAGTTTGACTTCAGGGTTCCCTAGGTACTTC. Amino acids: CASSLTSGFPRYF.